This T cell receptor beta chain is drawn from a study of CD8+ T cells in alopecia areata. Study as a whole: In an open-label trial, patients got 5 to 10 mg tofacitinib twice daily.

Stated treatment: oral pan-JAK inhibitor, 5-10 mg twice daily. Germline assignment: CDR1 SQVTM and CDR2 ANQGSEA. V shed 7 bases and J shed 5 bases, with 11 bases lying between them. This CDR3 comprises 11 residues. Extraction and reverse transcription of RNA yielded cDNA as the sequencing template. TCRdb's copy holds only in-frame clones and misses some; the assay was immunoSEQ multiplex PCR. The repertoire holds some 190,000 clones, with 66% as singletons. The input for sequencing was CD4+ T cells sorted from blood, taken between weeks 43 and 45, from a patient treated with tofacitinib. This clonotype was obtained from a human donor with alopecia areata. The chain is built from TRBV29-1 and TRBJ2-5; D not certain. The CDR3 nucleotides read TGCAGCGCAGACAATGGTGAGACCCAGTACTTC. It is translated as CSADNGETQYF.